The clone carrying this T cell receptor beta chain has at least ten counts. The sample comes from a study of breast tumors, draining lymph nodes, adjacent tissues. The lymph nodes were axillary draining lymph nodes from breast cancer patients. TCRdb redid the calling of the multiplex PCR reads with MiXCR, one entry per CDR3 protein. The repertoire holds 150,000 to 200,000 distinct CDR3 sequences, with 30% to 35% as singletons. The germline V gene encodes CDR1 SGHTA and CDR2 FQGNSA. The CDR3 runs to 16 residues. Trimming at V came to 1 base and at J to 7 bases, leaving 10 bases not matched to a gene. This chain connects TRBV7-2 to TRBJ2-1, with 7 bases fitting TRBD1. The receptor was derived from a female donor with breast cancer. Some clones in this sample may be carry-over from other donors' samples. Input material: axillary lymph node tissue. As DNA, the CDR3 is TGTGCCAGCAGCTTAGTCGGGGTAGGGGGACAGAATGAGCAGTTCTTC. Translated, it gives CASSLVGVGGQNEQFF.